This T cell receptor (beta chain) is drawn from a study of vaccination and CD4 T cells after COVID-19. Study-level background: Convalescents were six males and four females, two of them Hispanic. Study-wide results and caveats: Convalescent patients gained a median approximately 90% of their reactive clones only post-vaccination.

V shed 6 bases, J shed 5 bases, and the junction held 6 bases outside the gene matches. Germline V gene sequence: CDR1 SEHNR, CDR2 FQNEAQ (reference sequence). This CDR3 is 13 amino acids long. The study sequenced cultured CD4+ T cell DNA using the Oncomine TCR Beta short-read assay. In TCRdb, the PCR reads were re-called with MiXCR into one record per CDR3 protein. Among 15,000 or so distinct CDR3 sequences listed, roughly 60% were seen once. Documented treatment: 10-day PBMC culture with coronavirus spike peptide pools or control peptides (ViraFEST assay). This clonotype occurred a few times. The antigen is unknown.

The receptor comes from a human donor who had recovered from COVID-19. V usage is TRBV7-9 and J usage is TRBJ2-5; TRBD1 matches 7 bases. The sequenced sample was CD4+ T cells from blood, cultured in vitro. CDR3 nucleotides: TGTGCCAGCAGTTTGACAGGGTGGGAGACCCAGTACTTC. Protein product: CASSLTGWETQYF.